This T cell receptor beta chain is from a study of blood T cell repertoires in COVID-19. Under the authors' procedure: Researchers report that nucleated cell counts were estimated from reference gene primer amplification. TCRdb's copy holds only in-frame clones and misses some; the assay was immunoSEQ multiplex PCR. D and trimming were read from the DNA, whereas the V and J calls and clone size are those reported in that table. The sample shows fewer than 350,000 clones, about 91% of them seen only once. From germline, CDR1 is MNHEY and CDR2 SMNVEV (reference sequence). The CDR3 runs 13 residues. V trimming: 3 bases; J trimming: 8 bases; junction bases outside the gene matches: 4. As regards this clone: The same CDR3 can be traced to other DNA sequences in this sample.

The sequencing sample was made of peripheral blood. The receptor was isolated from a young man with COVID-19, enrolled during active disease. This rearrangement joins TRBV27 to TRBJ1-2, with TRBD1 identical over 9 bases. The CDR3 region is CASSLTGGYGYTF. As DNA, the CDR3 is TGTGCCAGCAGTTTGACAGGGGGATACGGCTACACCTTC.